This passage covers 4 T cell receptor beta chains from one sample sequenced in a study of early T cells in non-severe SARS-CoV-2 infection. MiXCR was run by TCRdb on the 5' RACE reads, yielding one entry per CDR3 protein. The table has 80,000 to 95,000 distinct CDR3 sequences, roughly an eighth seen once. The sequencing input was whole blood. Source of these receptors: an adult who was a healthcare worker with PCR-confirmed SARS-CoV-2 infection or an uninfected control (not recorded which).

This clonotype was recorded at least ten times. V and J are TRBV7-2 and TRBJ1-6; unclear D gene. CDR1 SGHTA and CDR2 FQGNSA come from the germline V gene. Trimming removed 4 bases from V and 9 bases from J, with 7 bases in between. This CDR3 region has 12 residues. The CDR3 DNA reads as TGTGCCAGCAGCTCACGAAGTTCACCCCTCCACTTT. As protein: CASSSRSSPLHF.

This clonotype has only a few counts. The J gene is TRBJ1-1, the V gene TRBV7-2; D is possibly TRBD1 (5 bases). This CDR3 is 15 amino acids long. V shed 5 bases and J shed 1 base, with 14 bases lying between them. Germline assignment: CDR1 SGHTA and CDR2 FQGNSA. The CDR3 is CASSRRGTANTEAFF. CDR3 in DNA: TGTGCCAGCAGCCGGCGGGGGACGGCGAACACTGAAGCTTTCTTT. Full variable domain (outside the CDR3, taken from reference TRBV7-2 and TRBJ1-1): GAGVSQSPSNKVTEKGKDVELRCDPISGHTALYWYRQSLGQGLEFLIYFQGNSAPDKSGLPSDRFSAERTGGSVSTLTIQRTQQEDSAVYLCASSRRGTANTEAFFGQGTRLTVV.

As DNA, the CDR3 is TGTGCCAGCTCACGCCAAAGACAAGACCTGACCGGGGAGCTGTTTTTT. Translating it yields CASSRQRQDLTGELFF. The gene calls are TRBV18 and TRBJ2-2, with D uncertain. V was pared by 4 bases and J by 5 bases, with 17 bases between. CDR1 is KGHSH, CDR2 LQKENI, per germline. The CDR3 has 16 residues.

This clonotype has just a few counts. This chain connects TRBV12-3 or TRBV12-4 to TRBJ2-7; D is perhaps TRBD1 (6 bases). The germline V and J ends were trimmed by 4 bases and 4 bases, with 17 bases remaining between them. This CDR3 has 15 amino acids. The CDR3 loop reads CASSSAGTRRYEQYF. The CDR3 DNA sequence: TGTGCCAGCAGTTCAGCCGGGACAAGAAGGTACGAGCAGTACTTC.